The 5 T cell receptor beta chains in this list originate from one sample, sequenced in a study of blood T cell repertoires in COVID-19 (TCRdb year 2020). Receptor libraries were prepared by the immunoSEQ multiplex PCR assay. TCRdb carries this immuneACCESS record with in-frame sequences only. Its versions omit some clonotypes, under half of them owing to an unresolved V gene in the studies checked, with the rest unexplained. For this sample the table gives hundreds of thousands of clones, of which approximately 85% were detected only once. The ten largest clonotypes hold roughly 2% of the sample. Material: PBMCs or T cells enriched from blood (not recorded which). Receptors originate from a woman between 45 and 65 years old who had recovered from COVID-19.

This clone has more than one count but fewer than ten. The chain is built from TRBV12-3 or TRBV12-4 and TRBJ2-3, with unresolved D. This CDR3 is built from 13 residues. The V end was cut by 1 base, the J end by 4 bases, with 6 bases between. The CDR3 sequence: CASSLDPADTQYF. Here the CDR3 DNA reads TGTGCCAGCAGTTTAGACCCGGCAGATACGCAGTATTTT.

The CDR3 DNA is TGTGCCAGCAGCGTAGTATATCGGGCGGGGGGAGTTAATGTGGCGTCTCTTCGGACAGATACGCAGTATTTT. Translation gives CASSVVYRAGGVNVASLRTDTQYF. The J gene is TRBJ2-3, the V gene TRBV9; 8 bases map to TRBD2. This CDR3 region has 24 residues. The V gene's germline CDR1 is SGDLS and CDR2 YYNGEE. The J segment lost 3 bases and the V segment lost 0 bases, leaving 30 bases of the junction unmatched.

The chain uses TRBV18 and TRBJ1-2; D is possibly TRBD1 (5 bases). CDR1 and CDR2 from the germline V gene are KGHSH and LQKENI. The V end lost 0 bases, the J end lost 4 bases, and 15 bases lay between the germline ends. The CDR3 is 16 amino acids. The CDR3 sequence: CASSPPGRGVFYGYTF. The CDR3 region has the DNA TGTGCCAGCTCACCACCTGGGAGGGGCGTTTTCTATGGCTACACCTTC.

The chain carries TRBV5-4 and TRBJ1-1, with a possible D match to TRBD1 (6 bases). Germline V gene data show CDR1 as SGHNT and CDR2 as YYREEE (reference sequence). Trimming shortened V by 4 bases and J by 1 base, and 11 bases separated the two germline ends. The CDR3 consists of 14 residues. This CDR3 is CASSKQGQNTEAFF. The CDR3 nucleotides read TGTGCCAGCAGCAAACAGGGCCAGAACACTGAAGCTTTCTTT.

The CDR3 loop reads CASTQGRTDTQYF. CDR3 nucleotide sequence: TGTGCCAGCACCCAGGGTCGGACAGATACGCAGTATTTT. The V call is TRBV2, the J call TRBJ2-3; TRBD1 is a possible D gene (5 bases). The germline V gene has CDR1 SNHLY and CDR2 FYNNEI. This CDR3 is 13 amino acids long. Trimming stripped 7 bases from V and 3 bases from J, with 11 bases between.